Presented here are 5 T cell receptor beta chains from one specimen sequenced in a study of blood T cell repertoires in COVID-19 (dated by TCRdb to 2018 to 2021). Library preparation employed the immunoSEQ multiplex PCR assay. In its TCRdb copy, this immuneACCESS table keeps in-frame sequences only and misses some clones. Where compared with another copy, unresolved V genes explain less than half of these, and the others have no known cause. This sample has approximately 240,000 clones in its table, and about 83% of those were observed once. The top ten clones comprise roughly 1.2% of the sample. Specimen: peripheral blood. The receptor set was obtained from a woman in her 30s with COVID-19, enrolled during active disease.

This rearrangement joins TRBV3-1 (or the pseudogene TRBV3-2) to TRBJ2-1; 7 bases match TRBD2. Unmatched junction bases numbered 14, after V lost 0 bases and J lost 9 bases. Germline loops: CDR1 LGHDT, CDR2 YNNKEL (reference sequence). The CDR3 length is 17 residues. The CDR3 sequence is CASSQDRRGRVEGEQFF. In nucleotides, the CDR3 is TGTGCCAGCAGCCAAGATCGCAGAGGGAGGGTCGAGGGTGAGCAGTTCTTC.

This clone was seen a few times. Other DNA sequences in this specimen translate into the identical CDR3. The V and J genes are TRBV30 and TRBJ1-5; 8 bases are shared with TRBD1. Trimming at V came to 0 bases and at J to 5 bases, leaving 0 bases not matched to a gene. Germline V CDR1 and CDR2: GTSNPN, SVGIG (reference sequence). This CDR3 is built from 13 residues. This CDR3 is CAWSVQGDQPQHF. The CDR3, as DNA: TGTGCCTGGAGTGTACAGGGGGATCAGCCCCAGCATTTT.

CDR3 loop: CASSEWAWESGNTIYF. For the CDR3, the DNA is TGTGCCAGCAGTGAATGGGCTTGGGAGTCTGGAAACACCATATATTTT. The chain has TRBV6-1 and TRBJ1-3; D gene uncertain. Between the trimmed V and J ends, which lost 2 bases and 1 base, there was a span of 12 bases. The CDR3 consists of 16 residues. Germline V lookup: CDR1 MNHNS, CDR2 SASEGT.

The chain is built from TRBV9 and TRBJ2-3; 12 bases fit TRBD2. There are 17 residues in the CDR3. The J segment lost 3 bases and the V segment lost 0 bases, leaving 5 bases of the junction unmatched. The germline V gene encodes CDR1 SGDLS and CDR2 YYNGEE. The CDR3 sequence: CASSVDPSGGATDTQYF. The CDR3 DNA sequence: TGTGCCAGCAGCGTAGATCCTAGCGGGGGGGCAACAGATACGCAGTATTTT.

V usage is TRBV19 and J usage is TRBJ1-1, with D unresolved. Germline loops: CDR1 LNHDA, CDR2 SQIVND (reference sequence). The CDR3 runs to 13 residues. The ends were cut back, 5 bases at V and 3 bases at J, with 10 bases in the middle. The CDR3 protein is CASSLWGDTEAFF. In nucleotides, the CDR3 is TGTGCCAGTAGTTTATGGGGAGACACTGAAGCTTTCTTT.